These 24 T cell receptor beta chains were sequenced from one sample in a study of blood T cell repertoires in COVID-19. The table came from immunoSEQ multiplex PCR; TCRdb's copy has only in-frame clones and leaves some out. The sample comprises about 190,000 clones, around 90% of which are singletons, and approximately 0.5% rests with the top ten. Material for sequencing was peripheral blood. These receptors were taken from a man aged 45-65 years with acute or convalescent COVID-19.

This clone appeared once. In nucleotides, the CDR3 is TGTGCCAGCAGCCCCAATCTGGCAGGCGAGCAGTTCTTC. Translation: CASSPNLAGEQFF. The chain links TRBV7-3 to TRBJ2-1; D remains unclear. Trimming stripped 5 bases from V and 10 bases from J, with 15 bases between. This CDR3 is 13 amino acids long. Germline lookup yields CDR1 SGHTA and CDR2 FQGTGA.

The chain couples TRBV21-1 to TRBJ2-3; TRBD2 reflects the table's D call only, with no check against the DNA. TRBV21-1 is a recognized pseudogene. This CDR3 region has 16 residues. The CDR3 DNA follows: TGTGCCAGCAGCAAGGGCGGAGGAAACAGCACAGATACGCAGTATTTT. Amino acid sequence: CASSKGGGNSTDTQYF.

The chain carries TRBV13 and TRBJ2-7; 8 positions agree with TRBD1. The germline V gene encodes CDR1 PRHDT and CDR2 FYEKMQ (reference sequence). V shed 5 bases and J 6 bases; nucleotides not matched to a gene: 6. The CDR3 totals 13 residues. CDR3 DNA: TGTGCCAGCAGCCCTCAGGGGGCGATCGAGCAGTACTTC. This gives the protein CASSPQGAIEQYF. The whole variable domain, remainder taken from reference TRBV13 and TRBJ2-7, is AAGVIQSPRHLIKEKRETATLKCYPIPRHDTVYWYQQGPGQDPQFLISFYEKMQSDKGSIPDRFSAQQFSDYHSELNMSSLELGDSALYFCASSPQGAIEQYFGPGTRLTVT.

The rearrangement uses TRBV6-5 and TRBJ2-5, with 7 bases identical to TRBD1. V trimming: 5 bases; J trimming: 0 bases; junction bases outside the gene matches: 6. Germline CDR1 and CDR2: MNHEY and SVGAGI. The CDR3 covers 15 residues. The CDR3 protein is CASSPRGTHQETQYF. CDR3 DNA sequence: TGTGCCAGCAGTCCCAGGGGGACACACCAAGAGACCCAGTACTTC.

The table lists this clone with a count of one. The chain links TRBV27 to TRBJ2-1; 14 bases are a match to TRBD2. The CDR3 length is 16 residues. Trimming took 4 bases from V and 6 from J; bases not matched to a gene: 5. Germline V gene sequence: CDR1 MNHEY, CDR2 SMNVEV (reference sequence). The CDR3 DNA follows: TGTGCCAGCAGTTCAGGGACTAGCGGGAGTACCAATGAGCAGTTCTTC. Translation: CASSSGTSGSTNEQFF.

V usage is TRBV7-9 and J usage is TRBJ1-3; D is undetermined. CDR1 SEHNR and CDR2 FQNEAQ come from the germline V gene (reference sequence). This CDR3 has 14 amino acids. V lost 11 bases to trimming and J lost 0 bases, with 14 bases between them. The DNA for the CDR3 is TGTGCCCATGTGGAGGACCCCTCTGGAAACACCATATATTTT. Encoded protein: CAHVEDPSGNTIYF.

The sample holds a few counts of this clone. This CDR3 reads CASSSDSSYEQYF. The DNA for the CDR3 is TGTGCCAGCAGCTCTGACAGTTCCTACGAGCAGTACTTC. The chain recombines TRBV5-4 with TRBJ2-7; D is possibly TRBD1 (5 bases). V lost 3 bases and J lost 1, with 8 bases in between. Per germline, CDR1 SGHNT and CDR2 YYREEE (reference sequence). This CDR3 has 13 residues.

This chain uses TRBV28 with TRBJ2-7; the D gene is possibly TRBD2 (6 bases). CDR3 length: 12 residues. Trimming shortened V by 3 bases and J by 7 bases, and 10 bases separated the two germline ends. CDR1 and CDR2 from the germline V gene are MDHEN and SYDVKM. The CDR3 sequence is CASSFFRGEQYV. CDR3 coding DNA: TGTGCCAGCAGTTTCTTTCGGGGGGAGCAGTACGTC.

The chain combines TRBV18 with TRBJ1-6; 7 bases fit TRBD1. The CDR3 loop spans 14 amino acids. Losses at the gene ends were 3 bases for V and 9 bases for J; bases not matched to a gene: 5. The germline V gene has CDR1 KGHSH and CDR2 LQKENI. CDR3 DNA: TGTGCCAGCTCACCGGACAGGAACACTTCACCCCTCCACTTT. Its protein product is CASSPDRNTSPLHF.

This clone was picked up one time. V and J are TRBV2 and TRBJ2-1; 12 nucleotides line up with TRBD2. CDR1 is SNHLY and CDR2 is FYNNEI in the germline V gene. The trim removed 5 bases at V and 2 bases at J, leaving 4 bases unmatched. The CDR3 sequence is 16 residues long. This CDR3 is CASSKLAGGAYNEQFF. CDR3 nucleotide sequence: TGTGCCAGCAGTAAACTAGCGGGAGGTGCCTACAATGAGCAGTTCTTC.

The sample holds one count of this clone. The genes are TRBV2 and TRBJ2-2, with D possibly being TRBD1 (7 bases). Germline CDR1 SNHLY, CDR2 FYNNEI. The CDR3 is 14 amino acids. Trimming removed 6 bases from V and 6 bases from J, with 14 bases in between. The CDR3 DNA sequence: TGTGCCAGCAGGGACAGGAGGGGTGCCGGGGAGCTGTTTTTT. This gives the protein CASRDRRGAGELFF.

Only one count was recorded for this clone. The V gene is TRBV19, the J gene TRBJ1-5; 8 bases agree with TRBD1. Germline V gene data show CDR1 as LNHDA and CDR2 as SQIVND (reference sequence). V gave up 2 bases and J gave up 15 bases; unmatched junction bases: 12. The CDR3 sequence is 14 residues long. CDR3 sequence: CASSIKQGGGVMHF. CDR3 in DNA: TGTGCCAGTAGTATAAAACAGGGGGGCGGAGTAATGCATTTT.

This clone has a single count. The chain recombines TRBV10-3 with TRBJ1-5; 8 bases line up with TRBD1. Trimming took 3 bases from V and 7 from J; bases not matched to a gene: 5. CDR1 is ENHRY and CDR2 is SYGVKD in the germline V gene. The CDR3 consists of 14 residues. The CDR3 DNA reads TGTGCCATCAGTGAAGGAGGGGACAGGCAGCCCCAGCATTTT. This codes for CAISEGGDRQPQHF.

V is TRBV7-8 and J is TRBJ1-5, with D perhaps TRBD1 (5 bases). V was clipped by 5 bases and J by 6 bases, with 17 bases between them. This CDR3 region has 15 residues. Germline CDR1 SGHVS, CDR2 FQNEAQ. This CDR3 reads CASSPNAGLGQPQHF. DNA of the CDR3: TGTGCCAGCAGCCCCAATGCAGGGCTTGGTCAGCCCCAGCATTTT.

The V call is TRBV7-2, the J call TRBJ2-1; D is undetermined. The germline V gene encodes CDR1 SGHTA and CDR2 FQGNSA. The CDR3 sequence is 15 residues long. The germline V and J ends were trimmed by 1 base and 2 bases, with 9 bases remaining between them. The CDR3 DNA is TGTGCCAGCAGCTTAGGGAGACTGGCCTACAATGAGCAGTTCTTC. Its translation: CASSLGRLAYNEQFF.

This rearrangement joins TRBV5-1 to TRBJ1-4, with TRBD1 as a possible D gene (5 bases). The CDR3 extends over 14 amino acids. The germline CDR1 and CDR2 sequences are SGHRS and YFSETQ. The germline V and J ends were trimmed by 2 bases and 5 bases, with 10 bases remaining between them. CDR3 in DNA: TGCGCCAGCAGCTTCCAGGGATCGAATGAAAAACTGTTTTTT. Its translation is CASSFQGSNEKLFF.

V usage is TRBV11-2 and J usage is TRBJ2-5; 8 nucleotides align to TRBD1. Germline-derived CDR1 and CDR2 are SGHAT and FQNNGV. Trimming cost V 5 bases and J 2 bases; bases outside gene matches: 7. This CDR3 has 15 amino acids. This chain's CDR3 is CASSQPGDRQETQYF. CDR3 coding DNA: TGTGCCAGCAGCCAACCCGGGGACAGGCAAGAGACCCAGTACTTC.

The chain uses TRBV7-9 and TRBJ2-5; 10 positions agree with TRBD1. Germline values: CDR1 SEHNR, CDR2 FQNEAQ (reference sequence). The CDR3 is 15 residues long. V gave up 3 bases and J gave up 4 bases; unmatched junction bases: 5. The chain's CDR3 is CASSLTGGGGETQYF. CDR3 DNA: TGTGCCAGCAGCTTGACAGGGGGCGGGGGAGAGACCCAGTACTTC.

The chain combines TRBV9 with TRBJ2-3, with a weak D call TRBD2 (6 bases). Germline CDR1 SGDLS, CDR2 YYNGEE. The CDR3 contains 16 residues. With 0 bases removed from V and 3 bases from J, the gap between germline ends came to 14 bases. In nucleotides, the CDR3 is TGTGCCAGCAGCGTAGAGGCTTGGGGGGAAACAGATACGCAGTATTTT. This sequence encodes CASSVEAWGETDTQYF.

The chain has TRBV18 and TRBJ2-1; D is ambiguous. The CDR3 runs to 12 residues. Germline lookup yields CDR1 KGHSH and CDR2 LQKENI. V shed 3 bases and J shed 13 bases, with 13 bases lying between them. For the CDR3, the DNA is TGTGCCAGCTCACCCGCCTCGGCAGGACAGTTCTTC. Its translation is CASSPASAGQFF.

The chain links TRBV28 to TRBJ2-7; 8 bases are shared with TRBD1. The CDR3 extends over 15 amino acids. The V gene end was trimmed by 5 bases and the J gene end by 2 bases; junction bases not matched to a gene: 8. Germline V gene data show CDR1 as MDHEN and CDR2 as SYDVKM. In DNA, the CDR3 is TGTGCCAGCAGTAAAGGACAGGGTCTTCCCTACGAGCAGTACGTC. This sequence encodes CASSKGQGLPYEQYV.

The chain combines TRBV6-5 with TRBJ1-5, with unresolved D. The CDR3 spans 15 residues. Trimming shortened V by 2 bases and J by 1 base, and 9 bases separated the two germline ends. CDR1 MNHEY and CDR2 SVGAGI come from the germline V gene. The CDR3 DNA is TGTGCCAGCAGTTACGGAGGCCAGAGCAATCAGCCCCAGCATTTT. Translated: CASSYGGQSNQPQHF.

The gene calls are TRBV29-1 and TRBJ1-2, with D possibly being TRBD1 (5 bases). This CDR3 contains 14 residues. The V gene lost 3 bases and the J gene lost 4 bases, with 15 bases spanning the gap. The V gene's germline CDR1 is SQVTM and CDR2 ANQGSEA. Written as DNA, the CDR3 is TGCAGCGTTGAGGTTGCAGGGAGGGCCTATGGCTACACCTTC. Its protein product is CSVEVAGRAYGYTF.

V usage is TRBV7-9 and J usage is TRBJ2-7; 9 positions agree with TRBD2. Trimming took 3 bases from V and 7 from J; bases not matched to a gene: 7. This CDR3 spans 14 amino acids. Germline lookup yields CDR1 SEHNR and CDR2 FQNEAQ (reference sequence). The CDR3 reads CASSFGASGKEQYF. The DNA for the CDR3 is TGTGCCAGCAGCTTCGGCGCTAGCGGGAAGGAGCAGTACTTC.